The next 26 T cell receptor beta chains were all read from a single sample in a study of cytomegalovirus exposure and HLA in healthy donors. PCR was performed using 60 Vbeta and 13 Jbeta primers. The protocol was immunoSEQ multiplex PCR, while the TCRdb copy is restricted to in-frame clones and leaves out a portion. The repertoire holds some 150,000 clones, with approximately 80% as singletons. The sample was PBMCs. These receptors all come from a female donor in good health and CMV-seropositive.

V is TRBV5-1 and J is TRBJ1-2; D gene uncertain. The V gene's germline CDR1 is SGHRS and CDR2 YFSETQ. V was shortened by 4 bases and J by 6 bases, with 10 bases between the two germline ends. The CDR3 runs to 12 residues. CDR3 in amino acids: CASSPSFDGYTF. The CDR3, as DNA: TGCGCCAGCAGCCCCTCGTTTGATGGCTACACCTTC.

This CDR3 reads CASSLVRTDLSGNTIYF. The CDR3, as DNA: TGTGCCAGCAGTTTAGTCAGGACAGACCTCTCTGGAAACACCATATATTTT. This chain joins TRBV27 and TRBJ1-3, with D possibly TRBD1 on 6 matching bases. The CDR3 contains 17 residues. Trimming took off 2 bases at V and 0 bases at J, with 14 bases between the two ends. Germline lookup yields CDR1 MNHEY and CDR2 SMNVEV (reference sequence).

This clone has more than one count but fewer than ten. The chain couples TRBV6-5 to TRBJ1-1; D is uncertain. The CDR3 contains 14 residues. Germline CDR1 is MNHEY and CDR2 is SVGAGI. Trimming left V 5 bases short and J 1 base short, with 11 bases between. The CDR3 nucleotides read TGTGCCAGCAGTACATCATCTTGGAACACTGAAGCTTTCTTT. Its translation is CASSTSSWNTEAFF.

The chain employs TRBV21-1 and TRBJ2-1; TRBD1 is the table's D call, not checked against the DNA. TRBV21-1 represents a pseudogene. This CDR3 comprises 19 residues. The CDR3 region is CASSKVRDPGQGTYNEQFF. For the CDR3, the DNA is TGTGCCAGCAGCAAAGTTAGGGATCCTGGACAGGGAACCTACAATGAGCAGTTCTTC.

The J gene is TRBJ1-4, the V gene TRBV7-9; D is undetermined. The CDR3 contains 13 residues. Germline CDR1 is SEHNR and CDR2 is FQNEAQ (reference sequence). V lost 4 bases and J lost 8, with 11 bases in between. CDR3 nucleotide sequence: TGTGCCAGCAGCTCCTCACAATGGGAAAAACTGTTTTTT. It specifies CASSSSQWEKLFF.

V usage is TRBV7-9 and J usage is TRBJ1-2; D gene ambiguous. Looked up from germline, CDR1 is SEHNR and CDR2 is FQNEAQ (reference sequence). The germline V and J ends were trimmed by 5 bases and 0 bases, with 13 bases remaining between them. The CDR3 runs to 15 residues. Here the CDR3 DNA reads TGTGCCAGCAGCGACGAAGTACAGTCTAACTATGGCTACACCTTC. Protein sequence: CASSDEVQSNYGYTF.

The chain uses TRBV2 and TRBJ2-7; the D gene is possibly TRBD2 (5 bases). This CDR3 region has 15 residues. CDR1 SNHLY and CDR2 FYNNEI come from the germline V gene. Trimming shortened V by 5 bases and J by 3 bases, and 17 bases separated the two germline ends. Here the CDR3 reads CASSKAVAGGYEQYF. Written as DNA, the CDR3 is TGTGCCAGCAGTAAGGCGGTAGCCGGAGGCTACGAGCAGTACTTC.

The V gene is TRBV5-5, the J gene TRBJ1-4; 8 positions agree with TRBD1. CDR3 length: 15 amino acids. Germline V gene lookup returns CDR1 SGHKS and CDR2 YYEKEE (reference sequence). Germline trimming cut 4 bases from V and 8 bases from J; bases unmatched to any gene: 10. The CDR3 DNA reads TGTGCCAGCAGCCAACGACAGGGGTGGGGAGAAAAACTGTTTTTT. As protein: CASSQRQGWGEKLFF. The whole variable domain, remainder taken from reference TRBV5-5 and TRBJ1-4, is DAGVTQSPTHLIKTRGQQVTLRCSPISGHKSVSWYQQVLGQGPQFIFQYYEKEERGRGNFPDRFSARQFPNYSSELNVNALLLGDSALYLCASSQRQGWGEKLFFGSGTQLSVL.

The genes are TRBV2 and TRBJ2-5; 11 bases line up with TRBD2. CDR1 is SNHLY and CDR2 is FYNNEI in the germline V gene. The length of the CDR3 is 16 residues. J lost 1 base, V lost 6 bases, and 7 bases had no gene match. CDR3 sequence: CASRDGTSGAQETQYF. Here the CDR3 DNA reads TGTGCCAGCAGAGACGGGACTAGCGGAGCCCAAGAGACCCAGTACTTC.

The V and J genes are TRBV6-5 and TRBJ2-2; perhaps TRBD2 as D (5 bases). Germline V CDR1 and CDR2: MNHEY, SVGAGI. Trimming shortened V by 6 bases and J by 6 bases, and 11 bases separated the two germline ends. The CDR3 extends over 13 amino acids. The CDR3 DNA follows: TGTGCCAGCAGCCCCACGGGGTCCGGGGAGCTGTTTTTT. This gives the protein CASSPTGSGELFF.

The chain carries TRBV7-9 and TRBJ1-5, with a tentative D call TRBD1 (6 bases). Per the germline V gene, CDR1 is SEHNR and CDR2 is FQNEAQ (reference sequence). The CDR3 has 15 residues. V lost 4 bases and J lost 3, with 13 bases in between. Written as DNA, the CDR3 is TGTGCCAGCAGCTCGAACAGGGATGACAATCAGCCCCAGCATTTT. It translates to CASSSNRDDNQPQHF.

The chain recombines TRBV6-1 with TRBJ2-1; TRBD2 matches 9 bases. This CDR3 contains 13 residues. Per germline, CDR1 MNHNS and CDR2 SASEGT. J was trimmed by 6 bases and V by 6 bases; bases with no gene match: 3. This chain's CDR3 is CASRSLAGNEQFF. CDR3 sequence (DNA): TGTGCCAGCAGGTCACTAGCGGGCAATGAGCAGTTCTTC.

The J gene is TRBJ2-7, the V gene TRBV4-1, with 7 positions matching TRBD1. With V trimmed by 3 bases and J by 5 bases, 10 bases remained unmatched. This CDR3 region has 15 residues. Germline CDR1 MGHRA, CDR2 YSYEKL. DNA for the CDR3: TGCGCCAGCAGCCAGACCGCTGGACAGGCGGACGAGCAGTACTTC. Its translation is CASSQTAGQADEQYF.

The rearrangement joins TRBV2 to TRBJ2-2, with TRBD2 as a possible D gene (6 bases). The CDR3 consists of 14 residues. CDR1 is SNHLY and CDR2 is FYNNEI in the germline V gene. The ends were cut back, 6 bases at V and 4 bases at J, with 12 bases in the middle. The CDR3 loop reads CASRVEGSTGELFF. In nucleotides, the CDR3 is TGTGCCAGCAGGGTGGAGGGGTCCACCGGGGAGCTGTTTTTT.

The chain combines TRBV30 with TRBJ2-3; tentatively, D is TRBD2 (7 bases). The V gene's germline CDR1 is GTSNPN and CDR2 SVGIG (reference sequence). CDR3 length: 15 residues. Trimming stripped 4 bases from V and 0 bases from J, with 14 bases between. CDR3 protein: CAWKRGGTSTDTQYF. The CDR3 DNA is TGTGCCTGGAAAAGGGGGGGAACTAGCACAGATACGCAGTATTTT.

This chain uses TRBV7-8 with TRBJ2-7; maybe TRBD2 (5 bases). The ends were cut back, 5 bases at V and 3 bases at J, with 14 bases in the middle. CDR1 is SGHVS, CDR2 FQNEAQ, per germline. CDR3 size: 14 residues. The CDR3 spells CASSPPGMVYEQYF. In nucleotides, the CDR3 is TGTGCCAGCAGCCCCCCGGGAATGGTCTACGAGCAGTACTTC.

The CDR3 is CASSYLPRSSYEQYF. The CDR3 coding sequence is TGTGCCAGCAGTTACCTACCGAGGAGCTCCTACGAGCAGTACTTC. V gene TRBV6-5 combines with J gene TRBJ2-7; D not resolved. The germline V and J ends were trimmed by 2 bases and 0 bases, with 11 bases remaining between them. Germline CDR1 and CDR2: MNHEY and SVGAGI. CDR3 length: 15 amino acids.

The J gene is TRBJ2-3, the V gene TRBV19; D may be TRBD2 (5 bases). V lost 6 bases to trimming and J lost 6 bases, with 22 bases between them. CDR3 length equals 16 residues. Germline V gene lookup returns CDR1 LNHDA and CDR2 SQIVND (reference sequence). The CDR3 nucleotides read TGTGCCAGTAGGTCCGGAGGAATCCCCGGACCGGATACGCAGTATTTT. Translating gives CASRSGGIPGPDTQYF.

This sequence joins TRBV19 and TRBJ2-3; 8 bases match TRBD2. The CDR3 covers 16 residues. Germline CDR1 reads LNHDA; CDR2 reads SQIVND (reference sequence). The J segment lost 4 bases and the V segment lost 2 bases, leaving 8 bases of the junction unmatched. CDR3 amino acids: CASSISQVSGADTQYF. Here the CDR3 DNA reads TGTGCCAGTAGTATATCGCAAGTTAGCGGGGCAGATACGCAGTATTTT.

As regards this clone: Other DNA sequences from this sample encode an identical CDR3 as well. The chain uses TRBV5-1 and TRBJ2-2; the D is unclear. The CDR3 consists of 14 residues. Trimming took 1 base from V and 0 from J, leaving 4 bases between them. CDR1 SGHRS and CDR2 YFSETQ come from the germline V gene. The CDR3 reads CASSLTTNTGELFF. The CDR3 nucleotides are TGCGCCAGCAGCTTGACAACGAACACCGGGGAGCTGTTTTTT.

The CDR3 coding sequence is TGTGCCAGCAGCTTCTACTTGAACACTGAAGCTTTCTTT. Translation: CASSFYLNTEAFF. The chain recombines TRBV7-2 with TRBJ1-1, with D hard to call. CDR1 SGHTA and CDR2 FQGNSA come from the germline V gene. This CDR3 is built from 13 residues. The germline V and J ends were trimmed by 3 bases and 0 bases, with 5 bases remaining between them.

The V call is TRBV9, the J call TRBJ1-2, with 9 bases matching TRBD1. Per the germline V gene, CDR1 is SGDLS and CDR2 is YYNGEE. This CDR3 spans 14 amino acids. The junction had 5 bases not matched to a gene; V was cut back by 4 bases and J by 4 bases. CDR3 nucleotides: TGTGCCAGCAGCCCCCCGGACAGGGGCTATGGCTACACCTTC. Encoded protein: CASSPPDRGYGYTF.

This chain uses TRBV15 with TRBJ1-5, with 8 bases aligning to TRBD1. The CDR3 is 14 amino acids. The junction had 10 bases not matched to a gene; V was cut back by 6 bases and J by 9 bases. Germline-derived CDR1 and CDR2 are LNHNV and YYDKDF (reference sequence). The chain's CDR3 is CATSPRGREGPQHF. The CDR3 region has the DNA TGTGCCACCAGTCCCAGGGGGCGAGAGGGGCCCCAGCATTTT. Looking up the rest from reference TRBV15 and TRBJ1-5 gives the full variable domain: DAMVIQNPRYQVTQFGKPVTLSCSQTLNHNVMYWYQQKSSQAPKLLFHYYDKDFNNEADTPDNFQSRRPNTSFCFLDIRSPGLGDTAMYLCATSPRGREGPQHFGDGTRLSIL.

The chain has TRBV10-3 and TRBJ1-1; the match to TRBD1 covers 8 bases. After removal of 1 base from V and 7 bases from J, the junction contained 8 bases not matched to a gene. This CDR3 is built from 15 residues. CDR1 ENHRY and CDR2 SYGVKD come from the germline V gene. The CDR3 coding sequence is TGTGCCATCAGTGAGTTTAAGGACAGGGCAAATGAAGCTTTCTTT. This codes for CAISEFKDRANEAFF.

The rearrangement joins TRBV5-1 to TRBJ2-5, with 9 bases that match TRBD1. The V gene's germline CDR1 is SGHRS and CDR2 YFSETQ. With 2 bases clipped from V and 5 bases from J, the junction kept 4 bases outside the gene matches. The CDR3 extends over 14 amino acids. As DNA, the CDR3 is TGCGCCAGCAGCTTCACAGGGGGCGGTGAGACCCAGTACTTC. This codes for CASSFTGGGETQYF.

This clone was observed a handful of times. The CDR3 region is CASSAVSFTSPSRYEQYF. CDR3 sequence (DNA): TGTGCCAGCAGCGCAGTTTCGTTTACTAGTCCCTCCCGCTACGAGCAGTACTTC. This chain connects TRBV7-9 to TRBJ2-7; D is possibly TRBD2 (5 bases). From germline, CDR1 is SEHNR and CDR2 FQNEAQ (reference sequence). The CDR3 consists of 18 residues. The V and J ends lost 5 bases and 3 bases respectively, with 26 bases between them.